Listed below are T cell receptor beta chains from one sample, sequenced in a study of cytomegalovirus exposure and HLA in healthy donors. This table comes from immunoSEQ multiplex PCR, and its TCRdb copy is limited to in-frame clones, with some not included. This table holds 90,000 to 100,000 clones, roughly 78% found once. Specimen: PBMCs. These receptor sequences come from a woman aged 55-70 years in good health and CMV-seronegative. CDR3s include the opening cysteine and the closing phenylalanine or tryptophan. The D gene is left open where the match is weak. Size tells how often a clone was seen (once, few, many) or the class of an expanded clone, and some rows leave it out.

len | d_gene | j_gene | v_gene | abundance | CDR3nt | CDR3aa
14 | TRBD2 | TRBJ2-3 | TRBV7-9 | - | TGTGCCAGCAGCCCGACTAGCCTCACAGATACGCAGTATTTT | CASSPTSLTDTQYF
11 | - | TRBJ2-7 | TRBV28 | - | TGTTCCGCAGGGAACTCCTACGGGCAGTACTTC | CSAGNSYGQYF
15 | TRBD1 | TRBJ1-2 | TRBV5-8 | - | TGTGCCAGCAGCGCCGCGGACAGGCTTTACTATGGCTACACCTTC | CASSAADRLYYGYTF
17 | TRBD1 | TRBJ2-7 | TRBV7-2 | - | TGTGCCAGCAGCTTAAATCCTCTCGGGACAGGGGCGTTCGAGCAGTACTTC | CASSLNPLGTGAFEQYF
15 | - | TRBJ2-3 | TRBV5-1 | - | TGCGCCAGCAGCTTTTCTAGCGTCAGCACAGATACGCAGTATTTT | CASSFSSVSTDTQYF
14 | TRBD1 | TRBJ1-6 | TRBV27 | - | TGTGCCAGCAGGCCCGGGACAGATAATTCACCCCTCCACTTT | CASRPGTDNSPLHF
13 | - | TRBJ1-1 | TRBV7-8 | - | TGTGCCAGCAGCTTGGGCGGGGTCACTGAAGCTTTCTTT | CASSLGGVTEAFF
16 | TRBD1 | TRBJ2-3 | TRBV4-3 | - | TGCGCCAGCAGCCAAGAAGACAGGGGAGGCGCAGATACGCAGTATTTT | CASSQEDRGGADTQYF
15 | - | TRBJ1-1 | TRBV6-5 | - | TGTGCCAGCAGTTACTCGAGAGGGGGTGAGGGTGAAGCTTTCTTT | CASSYSRGGEGEAFF
13 | - | TRBJ2-7 | TRBV6-5 | - | TGTGCCAGCAGTTACTCGATCAGTTACGAGCAGTACTTC | CASSYSISYEQYF
12 | TRBD1 | TRBJ1-1 | TRBV10-2 | few | TGCGCCAGCCAACAGGGGGCTACTGAAGCTTTCTTT | CASQQGATEAFF
14 | TRBD1 | TRBJ2-7 | TRBV4-3 | - | TGCGCCAGCAAGACCAGGACAGGGGCCTACGAGCAGTACTTC | CASKTRTGAYEQYF
13 | - | TRBJ2-7 | TRBV30 | few | TGTGCCTGGAGTGTCTGGGGGGCCTACGAGCAGTACTTC | CAWSVWGAYEQYF
13 | - | TRBJ2-2 | TRBV16 | - | TGTGCCAGCAGCCAATCCCCCCCAGGGGAGCTGTTTTTT | CASSQSPPGELFF
16 | - | TRBJ1-6 | TRBV6-5 | few | TGTGCCAGCAGTTACACATCGGGGCAGGGGAATTCACCCCTCCACTTT | CASSYTSGQGNSPLHF
17 | TRBD2 | TRBJ2-1 | TRBV29-1 | - | TGCAGCGTTGAAGATAGGATAGCGGGGGCCTCCTACAATGAGCAGTTCTTC | CSVEDRIAGASYNEQFF
13 | - | TRBJ2-3 | TRBV15 | - | TGTGCCACCGCTAGTTTCGTCACAGATACGCAGTATTTT | CATASFVTDTQYF
14 | TRBD2 | TRBJ2-5 | TRBV6-5 | - | TGTGCCAGCAGGCCCGGGAGGCACCAAGAGACCCAGTACTTC | CASRPGRHQETQYF
14 | - | TRBJ1-1 | TRBV5-1 | - | TGCGCCAGCAGCCCGGAACCGGGTAACACTGAAGCTTTCTTT | CASSPEPGNTEAFF
16 | - | TRBJ1-3 | TRBV6-6 | - | TGTGCCAGCAGTTCTAGCCGACAGGCGGAAGGAAACACCATATATTTT | CASSSSRQAEGNTIYF
17 | TRBD1 | TRBJ2-2 | TRBV30 | - | TGTGCCTGGAGTGTTGGAACAGGGGCTCTGAACACCGGGGAGCTGTTTTTT | CAWSVGTGALNTGELFF
15 | TRBD1 | TRBJ1-1 | TRBV5-6 | - | TGTGCCAGCAGCTTACCCTTTACAGGGGGGACTGAAGCTTTCTTT | CASSLPFTGGTEAFF
14 | TRBD1 | TRBJ2-7 | TRBV6-5 | once | TGTGCCAGCAGATGGACAGGGTTAAGGGACGAGCAGTACTTC | CASRWTGLRDEQYF
16 | TRBD2 | TRBJ2-3 | TRBV5-1 | - | TGCGCCAGCAGCTTTGGACTAGCGGGGGCCCCGGATACGCAGTATTTT | CASSFGLAGAPDTQYF
15 | - | TRBJ1-1 | TRBV15 | - | TGTGCCACCAGCAGAGATCTAGGGAGTCAACCTGAAGCTTTCTTT | CATSRDLGSQPEAFF
14 | - | TRBJ1-4 | TRBV30 | - | TGTGCCGTGCGACAGGAGTCAACTAATGAAAAACTGTTTTTT | CAVRQESTNEKLFF
15 | - | TRBJ2-5 | TRBV27 | once | TGTGCCAGCAGTTTGGGGGGGGGCGTTGAAGAGACCCAGTACTTC | CASSLGGGVEETQYF
16 | TRBD2 | TRBJ2-3 | TRBV4-3 | once | TGCGCCAGCAGCCAGGTTACTAGCGGGAGTAGAAATACGCAGTATTTT | CASSQVTSGSRNTQYF
15 | - | TRBJ2-3 | TRBV7-9 | - | TGTGCCAGCAGCTTTAAGACAGAAGTCACAGATACGCAGTATTTT | CASSFKTEVTDTQYF
16 | TRBD2 | TRBJ2-7 | TRBV2 | - | TGTGCCAGCCGTAATCCGACTAGCGGGGGGCGGGGCGAGCAGTACTTC | CASRNPTSGGRGEQYF
15 | TRBD1 | TRBJ2-5 | TRBV7-2 | - | TGTGCCAGCAGGGGTCCCGGGACAGCCGAAGAGACCCAGTACTTC | CASRGPGTAEETQYF
15 | TRBD1 | TRBJ1-5 | TRBV19 | - | TGTGCCAGTAGCCGTGGGACAGGGGGGATCCAGCCCCAGCATTTT | CASSRGTGGIQPQHF
14 | - | TRBJ1-3 | TRBV7-9 | once | TGTTCCAGCAGCCCCTGGACTTTACGAAACACCATATATTTT | CSSSPWTLRNTIYF
19 | TRBD2 | TRBJ2-1 | TRBV13 | once | TGTGCCAGCAGCCCCTACGGGACTAGCGGGGCCCGACACAGCAATGAGCAGTTCTTC | CASSPYGTSGARHSNEQFF
11 | - | TRBJ2-7 | TRBV20-1 | - | TGCAGTGCTAGTGCAGGCTACGAGCAGTACTTC | CSASAGYEQYF
16 | - | TRBJ1-3 | TRBV9 | - | TGTGCCAGCAGCGTAGCGCCAGGCCCCTCTGGAAACACCATATATTTT | CASSVAPGPSGNTIYF
14 | TRBD1 | TRBJ1-1 | TRBV18 | once | TGTGCCAGCTCACTCGCCCAGGGGGACACTGAAGCTTTCTTT | CASSLAQGDTEAFF
16 | TRBD1 | TRBJ2-3 | TRBV28 | - | TGTGCCAGCAGTTTACTAGGACAGGGAAGCACAGATACGCAGTATTTT | CASSLLGQGSTDTQYF